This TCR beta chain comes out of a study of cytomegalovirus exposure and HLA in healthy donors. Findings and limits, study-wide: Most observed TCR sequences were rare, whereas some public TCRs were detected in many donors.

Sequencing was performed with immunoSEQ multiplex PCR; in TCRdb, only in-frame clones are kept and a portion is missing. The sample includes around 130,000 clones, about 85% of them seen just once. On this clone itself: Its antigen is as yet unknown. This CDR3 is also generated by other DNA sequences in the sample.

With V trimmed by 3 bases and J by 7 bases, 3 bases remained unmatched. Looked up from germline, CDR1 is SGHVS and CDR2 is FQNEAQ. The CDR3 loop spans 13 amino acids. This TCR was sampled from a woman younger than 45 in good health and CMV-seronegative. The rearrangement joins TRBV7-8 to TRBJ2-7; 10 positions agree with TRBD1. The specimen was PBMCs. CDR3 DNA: TGTGCCAGCAGCTTGGACAGGGGGAGGGAGCAGTACTTC. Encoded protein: CASSLDRGREQYF.